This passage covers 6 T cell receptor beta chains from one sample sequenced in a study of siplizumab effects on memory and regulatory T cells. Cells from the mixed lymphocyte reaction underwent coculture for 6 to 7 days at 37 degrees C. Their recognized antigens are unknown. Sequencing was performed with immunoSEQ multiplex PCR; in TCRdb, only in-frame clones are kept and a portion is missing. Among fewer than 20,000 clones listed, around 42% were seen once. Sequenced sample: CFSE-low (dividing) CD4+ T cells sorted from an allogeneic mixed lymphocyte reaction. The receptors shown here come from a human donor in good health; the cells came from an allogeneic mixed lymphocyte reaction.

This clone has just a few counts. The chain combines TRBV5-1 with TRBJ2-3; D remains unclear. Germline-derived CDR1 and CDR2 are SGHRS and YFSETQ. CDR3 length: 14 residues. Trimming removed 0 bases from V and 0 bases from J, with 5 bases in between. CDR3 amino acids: CASSLGASTDTQYF. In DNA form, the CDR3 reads TGCGCCAGCAGCTTGGGGGCTAGCACAGATACGCAGTATTTT.

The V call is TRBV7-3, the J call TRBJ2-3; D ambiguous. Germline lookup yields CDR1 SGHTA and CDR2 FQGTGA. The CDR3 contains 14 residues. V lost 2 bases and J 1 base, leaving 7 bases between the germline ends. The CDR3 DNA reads TGTGCCAGCAGCTTACTTTCAGGCACAGATACGCAGTATTTT. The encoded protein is CASSLLSGTDTQYF.

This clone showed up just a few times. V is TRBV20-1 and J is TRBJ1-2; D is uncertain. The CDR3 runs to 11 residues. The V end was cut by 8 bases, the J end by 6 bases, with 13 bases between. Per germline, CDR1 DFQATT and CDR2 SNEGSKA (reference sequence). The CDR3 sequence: CSPGGIDGYTF. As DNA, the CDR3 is TGCAGTCCAGGTGGGATTGATGGCTACACCTTC.

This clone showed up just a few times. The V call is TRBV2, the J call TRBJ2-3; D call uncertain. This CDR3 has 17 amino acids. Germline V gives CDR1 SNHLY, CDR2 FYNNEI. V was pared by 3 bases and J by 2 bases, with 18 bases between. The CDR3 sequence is CASSEVLRADPTDTQYF. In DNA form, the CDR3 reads TGTGCCAGCAGTGAGGTTCTAAGGGCAGACCCCACAGATACGCAGTATTTT.

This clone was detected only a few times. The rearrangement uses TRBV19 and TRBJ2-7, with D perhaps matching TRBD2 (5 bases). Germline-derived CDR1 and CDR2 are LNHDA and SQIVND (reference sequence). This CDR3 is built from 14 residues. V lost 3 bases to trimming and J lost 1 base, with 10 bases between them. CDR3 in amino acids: CASSITGFSYEQYF. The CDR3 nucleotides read TGTGCCAGTAGTATCACGGGGTTTTCCTACGAGCAGTACTTC.

The CDR3 DNA follows: TGCGCCAGCAGCGGTGGGACAGGGGGAAACACCATATATTTT. Translating gives CASSGGTGGNTIYF. The rearrangement joins TRBV5-1 to TRBJ1-3; 9 nucleotides match TRBD1. There are 14 residues in the CDR3. The trim removed 4 bases at V and 4 bases at J, leaving 3 bases unmatched. CDR1 and CDR2 (germline): SGHRS, YFSETQ.